A single sample gave rise to the 31 T cell receptor beta chains below, sequenced in a study of blood T cell repertoires in COVID-19. Using immunoSEQ multiplex PCR, the repertoire was profiled, and TCRdb retains in-frame clones only, with some absent. The data show roughly 300,000 clones, roughly 86% seen once. Material: peripheral blood. These receptors were taken from a woman aged 30 to 39 with COVID-19, enrolled during active disease.

The chain links TRBV10-3 to TRBJ1-2; perhaps TRBD1 as D (5 bases). CDR1 is ENHRY and CDR2 is SYGVKD in the germline V gene. The V gene lost 3 bases and the J gene lost 7 bases, with 9 bases spanning the gap. The CDR3 is made up of 12 amino acids. The CDR3 sequence: CAISDREGGYTF. The CDR3 nucleotides are TGTGCCATCAGTGACAGGGAAGGTGGCTACACCTTC.

The chain is built from TRBV7-6 and TRBJ1-5; weak D call: TRBD1 (6 bases). Germline V gives CDR1 SGHVS, CDR2 FNYEAQ. Trimming took 0 bases from V and 3 from J, leaving 12 bases between them. The length of the CDR3 is 16 residues. The CDR3 DNA is TGTGCCAGCAGCTTAGCGGAGGGGGGGACCAATCAGCCCCAGCATTTT. Translated: CASSLAEGGTNQPQHF.

This clone was seen just once. This chain links TRBV5-8 with TRBJ1-2; 10 nucleotides align to TRBD1. The CDR3 covers 13 residues. CDR1 and CDR2 (germline): SGHTS, YDEGEE. V lost 7 bases, J lost 7 bases, and 7 bases stayed unmatched. CDR3 DNA: TGTGCCAGCGGACAGGGGGTTCTGGGTGGCTACACCTTC. Amino acid sequence: CASGQGVLGGYTF.

The V gene is TRBV27, the J gene TRBJ1-5; possibly TRBD1 for D (5 bases). Trimming shortened V by 4 bases and J by 7 bases, and 14 bases separated the two germline ends. CDR1 and CDR2 (germline): MNHEY, SMNVEV (reference sequence). The CDR3 consists of 14 residues. The CDR3 sequence: CASSSRGYGQPQHF. The CDR3 DNA sequence: TGTGCCAGCAGTTCTAGGGGTTATGGACAGCCCCAGCATTTT.

This chain uses TRBV2 with TRBJ2-7, with D perhaps matching TRBD2 (6 bases). V was cut by 6 bases and J by 7 bases, with 19 bases left in between. The CDR3 extends over 14 amino acids. CDR1 and CDR2 (germline): SNHLY, FYNNEI. CDR3 in amino acids: CASSQLNGGGEQYV. The CDR3 DNA follows: TGTGCCAGCAGCCAACTGAATGGGGGAGGTGAGCAGTACGTC.

The CDR3 DNA reads as TGTGCCAGCAGTTTTAAAGCCAGGGGGAAACAGCCCCAGCATTTT. It translates to CASSFKARGKQPQHF. J is TRBJ1-5 and V is TRBV28, with TRBD1 matching 7 bases. V lost 3 bases and J lost 7; bases outside the gene matches: 9. The CDR3 is 15 residues long. In germline, CDR1 is MDHEN, CDR2 SYDVKM.

This clone has just one count. The V call is TRBV2, the J call TRBJ1-1; a weak D match, TRBD1 (6 bases). In germline, CDR1 is SNHLY, CDR2 FYNNEI. The ends were cut back, 6 bases at V and 6 bases at J, with 14 bases in the middle. The CDR3 has 13 amino acids. CDR3 region: CASSQGGGAEAFF. Written as DNA, the CDR3 is TGTGCCAGCAGCCAAGGGGGGGGTGCTGAAGCTTTCTTT.

The chain is built from TRBV24-1 and TRBJ1-1; D is undetermined. This CDR3 has 12 amino acids. Between the trimmed V and J ends, which lost 5 bases and 3 bases, there was a span of 6 bases. Per the germline V gene, CDR1 is KGHDR and CDR2 is SFDVKD. CDR3 sequence (DNA): TGTGCCACCAGTGCAGGCTACACTGAAGCTTTCTTT. Residues: CATSAGYTEAFF.

The genes are TRBV5-1 and TRBJ2-1, with TRBD2 as a possible D gene (5 bases). CDR3 length equals 14 residues. V lost 4 bases to trimming and J lost 4 bases, with 12 bases between them. The germline V gene has CDR1 SGHRS and CDR2 YFSETQ. The DNA of the CDR3 is TGCGCCAGCAGCCCCGGGGAACTATACAATGAGCAGTTCTTC. Amino acid sequence: CASSPGELYNEQFF.

V is TRBV7-8 and J is TRBJ1-1; a possible D gene is TRBD1 (5 bases). Trimming stripped 5 bases from V and 2 bases from J, with 15 bases between. CDR1 and CDR2 (germline): SGHVS, FQNEAQ. The CDR3 loop spans 15 amino acids. CDR3 in amino acids: CASSPGTELNTEAFF. For the CDR3, the DNA is TGTGCCAGCAGCCCGGGGACTGAACTAAACACTGAAGCTTTCTTT.

V is TRBV19 and J is TRBJ1-2; 10 bases are a match to TRBD1. The V gene's germline CDR1 is LNHDA and CDR2 SQIVND (reference sequence). With 5 bases clipped from V and 4 bases from J, the junction kept 7 bases outside the gene matches. This CDR3 has 15 amino acids. The CDR3 protein is CASSPRTGGIYGYTF. The CDR3 DNA sequence: TGTGCCAGTAGTCCCCGGACAGGGGGGATCTATGGCTACACCTTC.

V and J are TRBV24-1 and TRBJ1-2; D gene ambiguous. The CDR3 is 15 amino acids. V was cut by 2 bases and J by 4 bases, with 13 bases left in between. Germline V CDR1 and CDR2: KGHDR, SFDVKD. CDR3 loop: CATSDSAGSPYGYTF. DNA for the CDR3: TGTGCCACCAGTGATTCCGCGGGATCCCCCTATGGCTACACCTTC.

Only a few counts were recorded for this clone. This sequence joins TRBV2 and TRBJ1-1; D gene uncertain. The V gene's germline CDR1 is SNHLY and CDR2 FYNNEI. Trimming removed 2 bases from V and 0 bases from J, with 7 bases in between. The CDR3 contains 14 residues. The CDR3 DNA is TGTGCCAGCAGTGAACTGACTATGAACACTGAAGCTTTCTTT. This codes for CASSELTMNTEAFF.

The V gene is TRBV9, the J gene TRBJ2-7, with a possible D match to TRBD1 (6 bases). V dropped 0 bases and J dropped 2 bases, with 15 bases sitting between them. This CDR3 is built from 16 residues. Per germline, CDR1 SGDLS and CDR2 YYNGEE. The CDR3 region has the DNA TGTGCCAGCAGCGTAGGAGGAAGGGGGTACGCCTACGAGCAGTACTTC. The encoded protein is CASSVGGRGYAYEQYF.

As regards this clone: Other DNA sequences in this sample translate to the same CDR3. The chain is built from TRBV5-4 and TRBJ1-4, with D hard to call. This CDR3 is 15 amino acids long. Per the germline V gene, CDR1 is SGHNT and CDR2 is YYREEE (reference sequence). V was shortened by 4 bases and J by 0 bases, with 10 bases between the two germline ends. CDR3 sequence: CASSPGGATNEKLFF. The DNA of the CDR3 is TGTGCCAGCAGCCCTGGCGGTGCAACTAATGAAAAACTGTTTTTT.

The chain uses TRBV11-3 and TRBJ2-1, with 9 bases fitting TRBD1. CDR1 and CDR2 from the germline V gene are SGHNT and YENEEA. With 6 bases clipped from V and 9 bases from J, the junction kept 15 bases outside the gene matches. The CDR3 loop spans 16 amino acids. The CDR3 sequence: CASRDPGTGPPGEQFF. The CDR3 DNA is TGTGCCAGCAGGGATCCCGGGACAGGGCCGCCGGGTGAGCAGTTCTTC.

The chain employs TRBV28 and TRBJ1-1; no clear D gene. The CDR3 covers 15 residues. Trimming left V 4 bases short and J 5 bases short, with 17 bases between. Germline V lookup: CDR1 MDHEN, CDR2 SYDVKM. In nucleotides, the CDR3 is TGTGCCAGCAGTTCCCCCGGGTTGGGTGTGACTGAAGCTTTCTTT. It specifies CASSSPGLGVTEAFF.

This clone has a single count. The rearrangement joins TRBV2 to TRBJ2-5; 15 bases map to TRBD2. CDR1 SNHLY and CDR2 FYNNEI come from the germline V gene. This CDR3 region has 17 residues. V was pared by 9 bases and J by 2 bases, with 10 bases of the junction left unmatched. The CDR3 sequence is CARKDSGLAGGQETQYF. In nucleotides, the CDR3 is TGTGCCAGGAAGGACTCGGGACTAGCGGGGGGTCAAGAGACCCAGTACTTC.

In DNA, the CDR3 is TGTGCCAGTAGTACCAGGACAGGTCGAGACCCCTATGGCTACACCTTC. Protein: CASSTRTGRDPYGYTF. The V gene is TRBV19, the J gene TRBJ1-2, with 7 bases that match TRBD1. With V trimmed by 4 bases and J by 4 bases, 12 bases remained unmatched. Per the germline V gene, CDR1 is LNHDA and CDR2 is SQIVND (reference sequence). The CDR3 length is 16 residues.

The chain recombines TRBV30 with TRBJ1-6, with a possible D match to TRBD1 (6 bases). From germline, CDR1 is GTSNPN and CDR2 SVGIG (reference sequence). The CDR3 runs to 17 residues. V was cut by 4 bases and J by 10 bases, with 26 bases left in between. The CDR3 DNA reads as TGTGCCTGGATTAACGGATTTGGGGGGGGCGCGGGCTCACCCCTCCACTTT. It yields the protein CAWINGFGGGAGSPLHF. The full variable domain, its missing parts supplied by reference TRBV30 and TRBJ1-6, is SQTIHQWPATLVQPVGSPLSLECTVEGTSNPNLYWYRQAAGRGLQLLFYSVGIGQISSEVPQNLSASRPQDRQFILSSKKLLLSDSGFYLCAWINGFGGGAGSPLHFGNGTRLTVT.

The V call is TRBV5-5, the J call TRBJ1-1; D might be TRBD1 (5 bases). V shed 0 bases and J shed 5 bases, with 14 bases lying between them. The germline gives CDR1 SGHKS, CDR2 YYEKEE (reference sequence). The CDR3 totals 15 residues. This CDR3 is CASSLASGRGTEAFF. CDR3 coding DNA: TGTGCCAGCAGCTTGGCATCAGGGCGTGGGACTGAAGCTTTCTTT.

V is TRBV10-3 and J is TRBJ2-7, with D maybe TRBD1 (6 bases). CDR1 and CDR2 (germline): ENHRY, SYGVKD. V was pared by 10 bases and J by 6 bases, with 19 bases between. CDR3 length equals 13 residues. The CDR3 nucleotides read TGTGCCAGCTCGACAGGAACCTCCCCCGAGCAGTACTTC. This sequence encodes CASSTGTSPEQYF.

The chain couples TRBV7-2 to TRBJ2-2, with 9 bases fitting TRBD2. CDR3 length equals 15 residues. The germline V gene encodes CDR1 SGHTA and CDR2 FQGNSA. V lost 5 bases to trimming and J lost 7 bases; unmatched junction nucleotides: 8. This chain's CDR3 is CASSPRRGGLGELFF. CDR3 DNA sequence: TGTGCCAGCAGCCCGAGGCGGGGGGGTCTCGGGGAGCTGTTTTTT. The entire variable domain, with the rest obtained from reference TRBV7-2 and TRBJ2-2, is as follows: GAGVSQSPSNKVTEKGKDVELRCDPISGHTALYWYRQSLGQGLEFLIYFQGNSAPDKSGLPSDRFSAERTGGSVSTLTIQRTQQEDSAVYLCASSPRRGGLGELFFGEGSRLTVL.

The chain carries TRBV7-8 and TRBJ2-7; D call uncertain. Trimming cost V 3 bases and J 5 bases, with 11 bases left between them. Germline V lookup: CDR1 SGHVS, CDR2 FQNEAQ. This CDR3 is built from 13 residues. In nucleotides, the CDR3 is TGTGCCAGCAGCTTTTTCCCGCGCGACGAGCAGTACGTC. As protein: CASSFFPRDEQYV.

The chain uses TRBV3-1 (or the pseudogene TRBV3-2) and TRBJ2-2; 12 bases map to TRBD2. Germline CDR1 and CDR2: LGHDT and YNNKEL (reference sequence). V lost 0 bases and J lost 4; bases outside the gene matches: 3. This CDR3 spans 17 amino acids. CDR3 amino acids: CASSQEGTSGLTGELFF. For the CDR3, the DNA is TGTGCCAGCAGCCAAGAGGGGACTAGCGGGCTCACCGGGGAGCTGTTTTTT.

The rearrangement joins TRBV11-3 to TRBJ2-5; 9 bases are shared with TRBD2. V dropped 2 bases and J dropped 4; count of bases not matched to a gene: 8. Germline CDR1 SGHNT, CDR2 YENEEA. The CDR3 sequence is 16 residues long. CDR3 amino acids: CASSLYPSGVGETQYF. The CDR3 DNA sequence: TGTGCCAGCAGCTTATATCCTAGCGGGGTAGGAGAGACCCAGTACTTC. The whole variable domain, filled in from reference TRBV11-3 and TRBJ2-5, reads EAGVVQSPRYKIIEKKQPVAFWCNPISGHNTLYWYLQNLGQGPELLIRYENEEAVDDSQLPKDRFSAERLKGVDSTLKIQPAELGDSAVYLCASSLYPSGVGETQYFGPGTRLLVL.

This rearrangement joins TRBV11-2 to TRBJ1-2; TRBD1 might be the D (5 bases). V lost 1 base and J lost 5, with 11 bases in between. Looked up from germline, CDR1 is SGHAT and CDR2 is FQNNGV. The CDR3 is 14 residues long. Written as DNA, the CDR3 is TGTGCCAGCAGCTTAGTATCAGGGTCGTATGGCTACACCTTC. It codes for CASSLVSGSYGYTF.

This chain's CDR3 is CASSFRLAGGPLGNEQFF. As DNA, the CDR3 is TGCGCCAGCAGCTTCCGACTAGCGGGGGGGCCCCTAGGGAATGAGCAGTTCTTC. The chain joins TRBV4-1 to TRBJ2-1; 14 bases line up with TRBD2. Looked up from germline, CDR1 is MGHRA and CDR2 is YSYEKL. The length of the CDR3 is 18 residues. The trim removed 5 bases at V and 7 bases at J, leaving 13 bases unmatched.

The V and J genes are TRBV4-1 and TRBJ1-1; maybe TRBD1 (6 bases). CDR1 and CDR2 (germline): MGHRA, YSYEKL. Trimming left V 3 bases short and J 0 bases short, with 11 bases between. The CDR3 has 15 residues. Here the CDR3 reads CASSHQGFMNTEAFF. CDR3 in DNA: TGCGCCAGCAGCCACCAGGGGTTCATGAACACTGAAGCTTTCTTT.

The chain links TRBV27 to TRBJ1-2; D remains unclear. The CDR3 spans 13 residues. Germline CDR1 is MNHEY and CDR2 is SMNVEV (reference sequence). V lost 1 base to trimming and J lost 6 bases, with 9 bases between them. The DNA of the CDR3 is TGTGCCAGCAGTTTATTCCTGGGCGATGGCTACACCTTC. It encodes CASSLFLGDGYTF.

This clone was counted a single time. The genes are TRBV5-1 and TRBJ1-1; 12 bases agree with TRBD1. V gave up 4 bases and J gave up 0 bases; unmatched junction bases: 4. The CDR3 has 16 residues. CDR1 and CDR2 from the germline V gene are SGHRS and YFSETQ. This CDR3 reads CASSPGTGGLNTEAFF. The CDR3 DNA sequence: TGCGCCAGCAGCCCGGGGACAGGGGGCTTGAACACTGAAGCTTTCTTT.